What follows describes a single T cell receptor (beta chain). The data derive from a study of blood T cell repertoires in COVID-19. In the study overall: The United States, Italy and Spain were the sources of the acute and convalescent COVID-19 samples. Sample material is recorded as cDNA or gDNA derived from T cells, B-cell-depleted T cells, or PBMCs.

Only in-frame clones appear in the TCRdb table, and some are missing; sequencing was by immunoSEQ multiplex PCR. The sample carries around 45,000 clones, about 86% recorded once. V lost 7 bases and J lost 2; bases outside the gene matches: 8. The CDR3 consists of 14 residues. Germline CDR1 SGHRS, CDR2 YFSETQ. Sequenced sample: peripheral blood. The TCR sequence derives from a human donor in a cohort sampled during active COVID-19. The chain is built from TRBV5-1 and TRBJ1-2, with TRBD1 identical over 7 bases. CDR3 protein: CASSGGTVNYGYTF. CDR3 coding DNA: TGCGCCAGCTCTGGGGGGACAGTAAACTATGGCTACACCTTC.